The T cell receptor beta chain described here comes from a study of T cells in Graves' hyperthyroidism and ophthalmopathy. CDR3 length equals 18 residues. Germline CDR1 is DFQATT and CDR2 is SNEGSKA (reference sequence). Trimming left V 4 bases short and J 7 bases short, with 29 bases between. Study-level points and caveats: Most expanded thyroid clonotypes above 0.001 also appeared in blood. Ophthalmopathy onset followed model prediction by a median about seven months. By a 13 V-J model, ophthalmopathy was set apart from stable hyperthyroidism.

Using RNA transcripts as the source, TCR beta CDR3 regions were amplified. During a first-round RT-PCR of the TCR CDR3, the HTBI primer set was used. TCRdb reprocessed the multiplex PCR reads via MiXCR and lists one record per CDR3 protein. The sample has approximately 600,000 distinct CDR3 sequences, about 15% seen once. Not enrolled were patients with uncontrolled infection, other autoimmune disease, pregnancy or lactation. This clonotype appeared many times. Its antigen is currently unknown. The sequence came from a woman aged 40 to 50 with Graves' ophthalmopathy. The specimen was blood. V and J are TRBV20-1 and TRBJ1-5; possibly TRBD1 for D (5 bases). This CDR3 is CSAILPGHPAHQGQPQHF. In nucleotides, the CDR3 is TGCAGTGCTATTTTACCTGGACACCCCGCTCACCAAGGGCAGCCCCAGCATTTT.